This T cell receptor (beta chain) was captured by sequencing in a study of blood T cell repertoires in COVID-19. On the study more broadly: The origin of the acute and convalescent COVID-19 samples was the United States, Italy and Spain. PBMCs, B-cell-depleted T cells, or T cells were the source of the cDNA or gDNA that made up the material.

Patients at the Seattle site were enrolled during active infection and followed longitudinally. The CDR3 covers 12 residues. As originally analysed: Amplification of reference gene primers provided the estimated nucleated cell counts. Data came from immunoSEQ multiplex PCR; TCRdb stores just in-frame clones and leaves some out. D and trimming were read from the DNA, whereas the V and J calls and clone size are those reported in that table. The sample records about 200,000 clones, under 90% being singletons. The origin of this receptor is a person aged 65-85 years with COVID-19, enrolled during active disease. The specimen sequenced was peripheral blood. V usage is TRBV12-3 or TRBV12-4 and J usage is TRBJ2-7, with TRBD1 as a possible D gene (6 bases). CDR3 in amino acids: CASSLGRTAWAV. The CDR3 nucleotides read TGTGCCAGCAGTTTGGGGCGGACAGCTTGGGCAGTC.